A single sample is the source of the 15 T cell receptor beta chains below, sequenced in a study of blood T cell repertoires in COVID-19. Clones were sequenced by immunoSEQ multiplex PCR, and TCRdb holds only the in-frame ones, with some missing. The table lists around 50,000 clones, 90% of them singletons. The source material was peripheral blood. These receptors originate from a human donor in a cohort sampled during active COVID-19.

The rearrangement links TRBV10-2 to TRBJ2-1; 9 bases line up with TRBD1. V was pared by 6 bases and J by 4 bases, with 7 bases of the junction left unmatched. This CDR3 is 15 amino acids long. CDR1 and CDR2 from the germline V gene are WSHSY and SAAADI. The CDR3 sequence is CASRWGGQGYNEQFF. The CDR3 DNA follows: TGCGCCAGCAGATGGGGGGGACAGGGTTACAATGAGCAGTTCTTC.

The chain employs TRBV10-3 and TRBJ2-1; D perhaps matches TRBD1 (6 bases). Germline CDR1 is ENHRY and CDR2 is SYGVKD. The V end lost 4 bases, the J end lost 7 bases, and 11 bases lay between the germline ends. The CDR3 totals 13 residues. The CDR3 region has the DNA TGTGCCATCAGTGGGGACACGAGGAATGAGCAGTTCTTC. It is translated as CAISGDTRNEQFF.

This chain connects TRBV19 to TRBJ2-1; 10 bases line up with TRBD2. CDR3 size: 16 residues. Germline CDR1 is LNHDA and CDR2 is SQIVND (reference sequence). With V trimmed by 4 bases and J by 8 bases, 11 bases remained unmatched. The CDR3 coding sequence is TGTGCCAGTAGTAGACCCGCTAGCGGGAGTCTTGATGAGCAGTTCTTC. As protein: CASSRPASGSLDEQFF.

This rearrangement joins TRBV3-1 (or the pseudogene TRBV3-2) to TRBJ1-4, with D possibly TRBD1 on 5 matching bases. This CDR3 region has 15 residues. The germline CDR1 and CDR2 sequences are LGHDT and YNNKEL (reference sequence). The V and J ends lost 2 bases and 2 bases respectively, with 9 bases between them. The CDR3 loop is CASSQSPGTNEKLFF. CDR3 nucleotide sequence: TGTGCCAGCAGCCAATCCCCAGGGACTAATGAAAAACTGTTTTTT.

V and J are TRBV5-1 and TRBJ2-7, with D maybe TRBD2 (5 bases). V was shortened by 2 bases and J by 6 bases, with 15 bases between the two germline ends. The germline gives CDR1 SGHRS, CDR2 YFSETQ. The CDR3 loop spans 14 amino acids. In DNA form, the CDR3 reads TGCGCCAGCAGCTTTACCCGTCTAGCCCTCGAGCAGTACTTC. Amino acids: CASSFTRLALEQYF.

The DNA for the CDR3 is TGTGCCATCAGTGAGCCGGACAGGGATAACTATGGCTACACCTTC. It is translated as CAISEPDRDNYGYTF. V and J are TRBV10-3 and TRBJ1-2, with 8 bases that match TRBD1. The germline V gene has CDR1 ENHRY and CDR2 SYGVKD. CDR3 size: 15 residues. Trimming cost V 2 bases and J 1 base; bases outside gene matches: 3.

The rearrangement uses TRBV9 and TRBJ1-1; D perhaps matches TRBD1 (6 bases). Germline V gene lookup returns CDR1 SGDLS and CDR2 YYNGEE. This CDR3 contains 14 residues. Deletions cut 4 bases from V and 6 bases from J, with 16 bases between. The CDR3 coding sequence is TGTGCCAGCAGCCCAACAGGGTTTGGGTCTGAAGCTTTCTTT. This translates into CASSPTGFGSEAFF.

This clone has only one observation. The chain employs TRBV19 and TRBJ2-1; 9 nucleotides agree with TRBD2. V gave up 1 base and J gave up 10 bases; unmatched junction bases: 5. CDR1 LNHDA and CDR2 SQIVND come from the germline V gene (reference sequence). The CDR3 runs to 14 residues. CDR3 nucleotides: TGTGCCAGTAGTATAGGACTAGCGGTTGGAGAGCAGTTCTTC. Translated: CASSIGLAVGEQFF.

The chain combines TRBV27 with TRBJ1-3, with a weak D call TRBD1 (6 bases). This CDR3 contains 15 residues. Deletions cut 5 bases from V and 0 bases from J, with 11 bases between. Germline V gene sequence: CDR1 MNHEY, CDR2 SMNVEV (reference sequence). The CDR3: CASSPQGLSGNTIYF. The CDR3 DNA reads as TGTGCCAGCAGTCCACAGGGTCTCTCTGGAAACACCATATATTTT.

In this sample, this clone turned up once. The genes are TRBV9 and TRBJ2-2, with 9 bases matching TRBD1. The CDR3 is 16 amino acids. CDR1 is SGDLS and CDR2 is YYNGEE in the germline V gene. Losses at the gene ends were 0 bases for V and 6 bases for J; bases not matched to a gene: 6. The chain's CDR3 is CASSVGGQGSSGELFF. The CDR3 DNA follows: TGTGCCAGCAGCGTAGGGGGACAGGGTTCCTCCGGGGAGCTGTTTTTT.

A single count supports this clone. The CDR3 nucleotides are TGTGCCAGCAGCCAAGACTTGGCAGGGTACTATGGCTACACCTTC. Its translation is CASSQDLAGYYGYTF. The chain uses TRBV3-1 (or the pseudogene TRBV3-2) and TRBJ1-2, with D possibly being TRBD1 (5 bases). V was pared by 0 bases and J by 3 bases, with 11 bases between. Germline V lookup: CDR1 LGHDT, CDR2 YNNKEL (reference sequence). The CDR3 runs to 15 residues.

The chain has TRBV28 and TRBJ2-7, with D maybe TRBD1 (5 bases). CDR3 length equals 12 residues. CDR1 and CDR2 from the germline V gene are MDHEN and SYDVKM. Trimming removed 6 bases from V and 4 bases from J, with 10 bases in between. The CDR3 sequence: CASRGQSYEQYF. DNA of the CDR3: TGTGCCAGCAGGGGGCAGTCGTACGAGCAGTACTTC.

This clone was recorded once. This rearrangement joins TRBV4-2 to TRBJ2-1; 10 nucleotides agree with TRBD2. The CDR3 spans 18 residues. CDR1 is LGHNA and CDR2 is YNFKEQ in the germline V gene. With V trimmed by 4 bases and J by 6 bases, 15 bases remained unmatched. In DNA form, the CDR3 reads TGTGCCAGCAGCCCCGCGGCTAGCGGGAGCCTGGGGCTCAATGAGCAGTTCTTC. As protein: CASSPAASGSLGLNEQFF.

This clone was observed a handful of times. The CDR3 sequence: CASSPVQFYGYTF. The CDR3 DNA follows: TGTGCCAGCTCACCGGTTCAGTTCTATGGCTACACCTTC. V is TRBV18 and J is TRBJ1-2; no clear D gene. Germline assignment: CDR1 KGHSH and CDR2 LQKENI. The germline V and J ends were trimmed by 3 bases and 4 bases, with 9 bases remaining between them. There are 13 residues in the CDR3. Full variable domain (outside the CDR3, taken from reference TRBV18 and TRBJ1-2): NAGVMQNPRHLVRRRGQEARLRCSPMKGHSHVYWYRQLPEEGLKFMVYLQKENIIDESGMPKERFSAEFPKEGPSILRIQQVVRGDSAAYFCASSPVQFYGYTFGSGTRLTVV.

The chain recombines TRBV7-3 with TRBJ2-3; 12 positions agree with TRBD2. Trimming cost V 4 bases and J 1 base; bases outside gene matches: 3. This CDR3 region has 16 residues. Germline V CDR1 and CDR2: SGHTA, FQGTGA. Written as DNA, the CDR3 is TGTGCCAGCAGCTCTCGGACTAGCGGGGGCACAGATACGCAGTATTTT. This gives the protein CASSSRTSGGTDTQYF.